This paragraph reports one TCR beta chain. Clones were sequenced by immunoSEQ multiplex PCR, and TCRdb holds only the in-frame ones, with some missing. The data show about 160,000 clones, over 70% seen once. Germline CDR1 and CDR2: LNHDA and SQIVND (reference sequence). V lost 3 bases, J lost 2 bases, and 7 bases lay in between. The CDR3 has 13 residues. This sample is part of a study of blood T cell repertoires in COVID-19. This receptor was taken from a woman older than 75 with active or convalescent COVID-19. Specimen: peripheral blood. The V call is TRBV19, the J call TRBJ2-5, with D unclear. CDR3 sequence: CASSIAQQETQYF. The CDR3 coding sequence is TGTGCCAGTAGTATTGCACAGCAAGAGACCCAGTACTTC. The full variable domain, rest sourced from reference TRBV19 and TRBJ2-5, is DGGITQSPKYLFRKEGQNVTLSCEQNLNHDAMYWYRQDPGQGLRLIYYSQIVNDFQKGDIAEGYSVSREKKESFPLTVTSAQKNPTAFYLCASSIAQQETQYFGPGTRLLVL.